This is a list of T cell receptor beta chains from one sample in a study of neurological immune-mediated disorders. TCRdb reanalysed the 5' RACE reads using MiXCR and keeps one entry per CDR3 protein. The data contain about 120,000 distinct CDR3 sequences, approximately 3.2% of them seen just once; the ten biggest clones take up 1.3%. The specimen was PBMCs. The receptors here all came from a woman in her 30s with multiple sclerosis. The CDR3 runs from the conserved cysteine through the conserved F or W. The order of the fields is J gene, D gene, V gene, clone size, CDR3 protein, CDR3 DNA. The D gene is left open where the match is weak. Clone sizes are given selectively: once, few, many, or a class where the clone is expanded.

j_gene: TRBJ2-2
d_gene: TRBD1
v_gene: TRBV19
abundance: many
CDR3aa: CASRTGAGELFF
CDR3nt: TGTGCCAGTAGGACAGGGGCCGGGGAGCTGTTTTTT

j_gene: TRBJ2-3
d_gene: TRBD1
v_gene: TRBV7-9
abundance: many
CDR3aa: CASSFDRGWNTQYF
CDR3nt: TGTGCCAGCAGCTTCGACAGGGGCTGGAATACGCAGTATTTT

j_gene: TRBJ2-1
d_gene: .
v_gene: TRBV29-1
abundance: many
CDR3aa: CSVVRLRGEQFF
CDR3nt: TGCAGCGTTGTCCGCTTGCGGGGTGAGCAGTTCTTC

j_gene: TRBJ2-3
d_gene: TRBD2
v_gene: TRBV5-1
abundance: many
CDR3aa: CASSLLAGGSGPDTQYF
CDR3nt: TGCGCCAGCAGCTTACTAGCGGGAGGTTCAGGTCCGGATACGCAGTATTTT

j_gene: TRBJ2-1
d_gene: .
v_gene: TRBV5-1
abundance: many
CDR3aa: CASSLSGSVKQFF
CDR3nt: TGCGCCAGCAGCCTTTCCGGATCCGTAAAGCAGTTCTTC

j_gene: TRBJ2-1
d_gene: TRBD1
v_gene: TRBV5-6
abundance: many
CDR3aa: CASSDRGLREQFF
CDR3nt: TGTGCCAGCAGTGACAGGGGGCTAAGGGAGCAGTTCTTC

j_gene: TRBJ1-1
d_gene: TRBD1
v_gene: TRBV6-2/TRBV6-3
abundance: many
CDR3aa: CASSRTGEAFF
CDR3nt: TGTGCCAGCAGTCGGACAGGTGAAGCTTTCTTT

j_gene: TRBJ1-1
d_gene: .
v_gene: TRBV12-3/TRBV12-4
abundance: many
CDR3aa: CASSFSGGTEAFF
CDR3nt: TGTGCCAGCAGTTTTTCGGGGGGAACTGAAGCTTTCTTT

j_gene: TRBJ2-7
d_gene: .
v_gene: TRBV5-1
abundance: many
CDR3aa: CASSHDGYYEQYF
CDR3nt: TGCGCCAGCAGCCATGACGGGTACTACGAGCAGTACTTC

j_gene: TRBJ2-5
d_gene: .
v_gene: TRBV20-1
abundance: medium-sized
CDR3aa: CSARSDTPQETQYF
CDR3nt: TGCAGTGCTAGGTCAGATACCCCCCAAGAGACCCAGTACTTC

j_gene: TRBJ1-1
d_gene: .
v_gene: TRBV6-5
abundance: many
CDR3aa: CASSYREKRDTEAFF
CDR3nt: TGTGCCAGCAGTTACAGGGAAAAGAGGGACACTGAAGCTTTCTTT

j_gene: TRBJ2-7
d_gene: TRBD2
v_gene: TRBV5-1
abundance: many
CDR3aa: CASSLTAGTRNEQYF
CDR3nt: TGCGCCAGCAGCCTAACGGCCGGGACTAGAAACGAGCAGTACTTC

j_gene: TRBJ1-2
d_gene: .
v_gene: TRBV4-3
abundance: many
CDR3aa: CASSQDRGRSPYGYTF
CDR3nt: TGCGCCAGCAGCCAAGATCGGGGCCGCTCCCCCTATGGCTACACCTTC

j_gene: TRBJ2-7
d_gene: TRBD1
v_gene: TRBV20-1
abundance: many
CDR3aa: CSARSRTGNEQYF
CDR3nt: TGCAGTGCTCGGAGCCGGACAGGGAACGAGCAGTACTTC

j_gene: TRBJ2-4
d_gene: .
v_gene: TRBV5-1
abundance: many
CDR3aa: CASSLGAGNIQYF
CDR3nt: TGCGCCAGCAGCTTGGGGGCTGGGAACATTCAGTACTTC

j_gene: TRBJ1-5
d_gene: .
v_gene: TRBV9
abundance: many
CDR3aa: CASSVDPRADQPQHF
CDR3nt: TGTGCCAGCAGCGTAGATCCCAGGGCGGATCAGCCCCAGCATTTT

j_gene: TRBJ2-7
d_gene: .
v_gene: TRBV7-8
abundance: many
CDR3aa: CASSLGAETYEQYF
CDR3nt: TGTGCCAGCAGCTTAGGAGCGGAGACCTACGAGCAGTACTTC

j_gene: TRBJ2-7
d_gene: .
v_gene: TRBV20-1
abundance: many
CDR3aa: CSAGRGGYEQYF
CDR3nt: TGCAGTGCCGGACGAGGGGGGTACGAGCAGTACTTC

j_gene: TRBJ2-4
d_gene: TRBD1
v_gene: TRBV4-3
abundance: many
CDR3aa: CASSQDEDRENIQYF
CDR3nt: TGCGCCAGCAGCCAAGATGAGGACAGGGAAAACATTCAGTACTTC

j_gene: TRBJ2-1
d_gene: .
v_gene: TRBV25-1
abundance: many
CDR3aa: CASSVADNEQFF
CDR3nt: TGTGCCAGCAGTGTGGCAGACAATGAGCAGTTCTTC

j_gene: TRBJ2-1
d_gene: .
v_gene: TRBV12-3/TRBV12-4
abundance: .
CDR3aa: CASSLPWVVEQFF
CDR3nt: TGTGCCAGCAGTTTACCTTGGGTAGTTGAGCAGTTCTTC